A single sample gave rise to the 27 T cell receptor beta chains below, sequenced in a study of blood T cell repertoires in COVID-19. Sequenced by immunoSEQ multiplex PCR; TCRdb stores in-frame clones only, minus some. The sample has around 310,000 clones, around nine tenths seen once. Sequences were obtained from peripheral blood. Receptor source: a woman aged 25 to 39 with COVID-19, enrolled during active disease.

The chain couples TRBV20-1 to TRBJ1-2, with D unresolved. Trimming cost V 3 bases and J 1 base, with 9 bases left between them. This CDR3 contains 13 residues. Germline values: CDR1 DFQATT, CDR2 SNEGSKA (reference sequence). CDR3 sequence reads: CSASNRFNYGYTF. CDR3 coding DNA: TGCAGTGCTAGTAACCGGTTTAACTATGGCTACACCTTC.

This clone was observed a handful of times. The J gene is TRBJ2-2, the V gene TRBV5-1, with 10 bases identical to TRBD2. The CDR3 has 16 amino acids. Losses at the gene ends were 7 bases for V and 10 bases for J; bases not matched to a gene: 16. The germline V gene has CDR1 SGHRS and CDR2 YFSETQ. CDR3 loop: CASYEPIAGGPAELFF. The CDR3 nucleotides read TGCGCCAGCTACGAACCTATAGCGGGAGGTCCCGCGGAGCTGTTTTTT.

The chain employs TRBV5-4 and TRBJ2-5; 9 bases are shared with TRBD1. Trimming cost V 4 bases and J 1 base; bases outside gene matches: 11. This CDR3 region has 17 residues. The germline gives CDR1 SGHNT, CDR2 YYREEE (reference sequence). CDR3 bases: TGTGCCAGCAGCCTTGGGGGACAGGGTGCTGTCCAAGAGACCCAGTACTTC. Its protein product is CASSLGGQGAVQETQYF.

V and J are TRBV5-1 and TRBJ2-7, with 9 bases aligning to TRBD2. Germline values: CDR1 SGHRS, CDR2 YFSETQ. This CDR3 region has 15 residues. Unmatched junction bases numbered 6, after V lost 1 base and J lost 4 bases. CDR3 nucleotide sequence: TGCGCCAGCAGCTTGACGGCGGGAGGGGGGTACGAGCAGTACTTC. Its translation: CASSLTAGGGYEQYF.

The rearrangement links TRBV3-1 (or the pseudogene TRBV3-2) to TRBJ2-7, with 7 bases identical to TRBD1. Germline lookup yields CDR1 LGHDT and CDR2 YNNKEL (reference sequence). The CDR3 runs 16 residues. V shed 0 bases and J 9 bases; nucleotides not matched to a gene: 14. The CDR3 region has the DNA TGTGCCAGCAGCCAAGAGGAGACGGGTGGGCCAGGGGGGCAGTACTTC. This encodes CASSQEETGGPGGQYF.

This chain connects TRBV2 to TRBJ1-4; D call uncertain. Germline loops: CDR1 SNHLY, CDR2 FYNNEI. The ends were cut back, 1 base at V and 7 bases at J, with 13 bases in the middle. CDR3 size: 15 residues. The CDR3 bases are TGTGCCAGCAGTGAAGGGTCAGCGACCAGTGAAAAACTGTTTTTT. The encoded protein is CASSEGSATSEKLFF.

J is TRBJ1-2 and V is TRBV6-5; 8 bases align to TRBD1. This CDR3 has 12 amino acids. CDR1 and CDR2 (germline): MNHEY, SVGAGI. V shed 6 bases and J 7 bases; nucleotides not matched to a gene: 4. Here the CDR3 DNA reads TGTGCCAGCAGGGCGGACAGGGCTGGCTACACCTTC. Encoded protein: CASRADRAGYTF.

With respect to this clone: One junction end disagrees with the germline gene, perhaps due to a read error. The chain combines TRBV7-7 with TRBJ1-5; 12 bases agree with TRBD1. The CDR3 extends over 17 amino acids. Germline CDR1 SSHAT, CDR2 FNYEAQ (reference sequence). The CDR3 bases are TGTGCTAGCAGCTTCTGGGACAGGGGGCGCTTGCGGCAGCCCCAGCATTTT. Residues: CASSFWDRGRLRQPQHF.

This chain uses TRBV6-5 with TRBJ2-5; TRBD2 matches 9 bases. The CDR3 extends over 15 amino acids. V trimming: 6 bases; J trimming: 3 bases; junction bases outside the gene matches: 8. From germline, CDR1 is MNHEY and CDR2 SVGAGI. The CDR3 sequence is CASSPLERGEETQYF. CDR3 DNA: TGTGCCAGCAGCCCCCTGGAGCGGGGGGAAGAGACCCAGTACTTC.

The chain uses TRBV28 and TRBJ2-2; 12 bases line up with TRBD2. Germline-derived CDR1 and CDR2 are MDHEN and SYDVKM. This CDR3 region has 14 residues. Trimming at V came to 6 bases and at J to 5 bases, leaving 1 base not matched to a gene. The CDR3 DNA reads as TGTGCCAGCAGGCTAGCGGGGGGGACCGGGGAGCTGTTTTTT. Protein sequence: CASRLAGGTGELFF.

The genes are TRBV2 and TRBJ1-5, with 7 bases that match TRBD1. The CDR3 length is 14 residues. The germline gives CDR1 SNHLY, CDR2 FYNNEI. Unmatched junction bases numbered 11, after V lost 8 bases and J lost 7 bases. The CDR3 region has the DNA TGTGCCAGCTCGGCTAGGGGGCTGGGGCAGCCCCAGCATTTT. It yields the protein CASSARGLGQPQHF. The whole variable domain, filled in from reference TRBV2 and TRBJ1-5, reads EPEVTQTPSHQVTQMGQEVILRCVPISNHLYFYWYRQILGQKVEFLVSFYNNEISEKSEIFDDQFSVERPDGSNFTLKIRSTKLEDSAMYFCASSARGLGQPQHFGDGTRLSIL.

The chain carries TRBV12-3 or TRBV12-4 and TRBJ1-1, with D perhaps matching TRBD1 (6 bases). CDR3 length equals 13 residues. Deletions cut 6 bases from V and 4 bases from J, with 12 bases between. The DNA of the CDR3 is TGTGCCAGCAGAGGGGGGGGAGGCACTGAAGCTTTCTTT. This sequence encodes CASRGGGGTEAFF.

V and J are TRBV27 and TRBJ2-1, with D perhaps TRBD2 (6 bases). Germline V CDR1 and CDR2: MNHEY, SMNVEV (reference sequence). V lost 1 base to trimming and J lost 4 bases, with 11 bases between them. The CDR3 has 15 residues. CDR3 sequence: CASSLLGGVYNEQFF. CDR3 nucleotide sequence: TGTGCCAGCAGTTTATTGGGGGGTGTATACAATGAGCAGTTCTTC.

There are a few counts of this clone. This rearrangement joins TRBV7-2 to TRBJ1-5; tentatively, D is TRBD1 (6 bases). The germline V and J ends were trimmed by 5 bases and 7 bases, with 12 bases remaining between them. The CDR3 sequence is 13 residues long. CDR1 is SGHTA, CDR2 FQGNSA, per germline. The CDR3 sequence is CASSQDSTQPQHF. CDR3 nucleotides: TGTGCCAGCAGCCAGGACAGTACCCAGCCCCAGCATTTT.

The sample holds a few counts of this clone. The chain links TRBV5-1 to TRBJ1-1; D ambiguous. This CDR3 contains 15 residues. The germline gives CDR1 SGHRS, CDR2 YFSETQ. The V end was cut by 0 bases, the J end by 0 bases, with 9 bases between. The CDR3 DNA sequence: TGCGCCAGCAGCTTGGAAGGAGGGATGAACACTGAAGCTTTCTTT. Its protein product is CASSLEGGMNTEAFF.

This chain connects TRBV28 to TRBJ2-5; the D gene is possibly TRBD2 (5 bases). There are 15 residues in the CDR3. Germline V CDR1 and CDR2: MDHEN, SYDVKM. V shed 6 bases and J shed 2 bases, with 16 bases lying between them. CDR3 DNA: TGTGCCAGCAGCCGGAGGCTTGACATTCAAGAGACCCAGTACTTC. Protein: CASSRRLDIQETQYF.

This chain joins TRBV28 and TRBJ2-6, with D maybe TRBD2 (5 bases). There are 19 residues in the CDR3. V was cut by 1 base and J by 4 bases, with 20 bases left in between. In germline, CDR1 is MDHEN, CDR2 SYDVKM. The CDR3 region has the DNA TGTGCCAGCAGTTTATTGGCCCCCGGCCCCCCGGGGGGGGCCAACGTCCTGACTTTC. It translates to CASSLLAPGPPGGANVLTF.

The rearrangement uses TRBV28 and TRBJ1-2; 9 positions agree with TRBD1. From germline, CDR1 is MDHEN and CDR2 SYDVKM. Germline trimming cut 3 bases from V and 4 bases from J; bases unmatched to any gene: 9. This CDR3 has 16 residues. CDR3 in amino acids: CASSFPLGQGTYGYTF. The CDR3 DNA reads as TGTGCCAGCAGTTTCCCCCTCGGACAGGGGACCTATGGCTACACCTTC.

The chain is built from TRBV5-1 and TRBJ2-1; no clear D gene. The V gene's germline CDR1 is SGHRS and CDR2 YFSETQ. The CDR3 is made up of 14 amino acids. V was cut by 0 bases and J by 5 bases, with 9 bases left in between. Here the CDR3 DNA reads TGCGCCAGCAGCTTGGGGTCACAGAACAATGAGCAGTTCTTC. As protein: CASSLGSQNNEQFF.

The chain links TRBV5-6 to TRBJ1-3; D not certain. Germline assignment: CDR1 SGHDT and CDR2 YYEEEE. Between the trimmed V and J ends, which lost 1 base and 4 bases, there was a span of 9 bases. The CDR3 runs to 14 residues. The CDR3 loop is CASSLNGLGNTIYF. For the CDR3, the DNA is TGTGCCAGCAGCTTGAACGGGTTAGGAAACACCATATATTTT.

The chain recombines TRBV9 with TRBJ2-7, with D perhaps matching TRBD2 (5 bases). With 4 bases removed from V and 3 bases from J, the gap between germline ends came to 14 bases. Germline V gene sequence: CDR1 SGDLS, CDR2 YYNGEE. The CDR3 covers 14 residues. The CDR3 DNA follows: TGTGCCAGCAGCCCAATCGACTACCACTACGAGCAGTACTTC. Translation gives CASSPIDYHYEQYF.

The chain employs TRBV4-3 and TRBJ2-5, with D uncertain. V was clipped by 0 bases and J by 5 bases, with 7 bases between them. The CDR3 consists of 13 residues. Germline loops: CDR1 LGHNA, CDR2 YSLEER. This chain's CDR3 is CASSQDAEETQYF. For the CDR3, the DNA is TGCGCCAGCAGCCAAGATGCGGAGGAGACCCAGTACTTC.

This sequence joins TRBV10-3 and TRBJ2-3, with D possibly being TRBD2 (5 bases). Germline V gives CDR1 ENHRY, CDR2 SYGVKD. V lost 10 bases and J lost 0, with 14 bases in between. CDR3 length: 14 amino acids. CDR3 protein: CANAGDPSTDTQYF. CDR3 sequence (DNA): TGTGCCAACGCCGGGGATCCTAGCACAGATACGCAGTATTTT.

This clone has a handful of counts. The chain is built from TRBV6-2 or TRBV6-3 and TRBJ2-1; 9 nucleotides match TRBD2. The CDR3 covers 17 residues. Germline CDR1 and CDR2: MNHEY and SVGEGT. Trimming took 0 bases from V and 3 from J; bases not matched to a gene: 6. CDR3 protein: CASSYSPTSGLYNEQFF. The CDR3 nucleotides are TGTGCCAGCAGTTACTCCCCCACTAGCGGGCTCTACAATGAGCAGTTCTTC.

This chain connects TRBV10-1 to TRBJ2-3; D may be TRBD2 (6 bases). V lost 0 bases to trimming and J lost 0 bases, with 25 bases between them. Germline values: CDR1 WNHNN, CDR2 SYGVQD (reference sequence). The CDR3 runs 21 residues. As DNA, the CDR3 is TGCGCCAGCAGTGAGTCCGGAATACGCTGGGAGGACGAAGCAAGCACAGATACGCAGTATTTT. It encodes CASSESGIRWEDEASTDTQYF.

This clone was counted a few times. The V call is TRBV20-1, the J call TRBJ1-2, with 7 bases that match TRBD1. The germline CDR1 and CDR2 sequences are DFQATT and SNEGSKA (reference sequence). The CDR3 consists of 15 residues. Trimming at V came to 3 bases and at J to 5 bases, leaving 12 bases not matched to a gene. CDR3 sequence: CSASTPLGGAYGYTF. The CDR3 coding sequence is TGCAGTGCTAGTACCCCCCTAGGGGGCGCGTATGGCTACACCTTC.

The rearrangement links TRBV19 to TRBJ1-2; D perhaps matches TRBD1 (5 bases). The CDR3 is made up of 14 amino acids. V dropped 1 base and J dropped 4 bases, with 10 bases sitting between them. The germline gives CDR1 LNHDA, CDR2 SQIVND (reference sequence). The CDR3 spells CASSIVRTSYGYTF. In DNA form, the CDR3 reads TGTGCCAGTAGTATAGTTAGGACAAGCTATGGCTACACCTTC.